These 20 T cell receptor beta chains were all obtained from the same sample, sequenced in a study of technical replicates of blood from a handful of donors. Assay used: immunoSEQ multiplex PCR; TCRdb lists only in-frame clones, some missing. Of roughly 87,000 clones detected, 90% to 95% appear once; the ten largest clones hold around 0.4%. Sequenced input: T cells isolated from PBMCs. These receptors were collected from a human donor in good health.

The V call is TRBV14, the J call TRBJ1-4; D not resolved. V shed 0 bases and J shed 10 bases, with 12 bases lying between them. The CDR3 totals 14 residues. Germline CDR1 is SGHDN and CDR2 is FVKESK. CDR3 sequence: CASSQDIRGGKLFF. For the CDR3, the DNA is TGTGCCAGCAGCCAAGATATCCGGGGAGGAAAACTGTTTTTT.

The V call is TRBV7-9, the J call TRBJ1-5; TRBD1 aligns across 8 bases. The CDR3 is made up of 16 amino acids. Germline CDR1 is SEHNR and CDR2 is FQNEAQ (reference sequence). Germline trimming cut 1 base from V and 5 bases from J; bases unmatched to any gene: 7. CDR3 amino acids: CASSLEDRARDQPQHF. In DNA form, the CDR3 reads TGTGCCAGCAGCTTAGAGGACAGGGCAAGGGATCAGCCCCAGCATTTT.

The genes are TRBV6-4 and TRBJ2-7; no definite D call. This CDR3 comprises 14 residues. Germline loops: CDR1 MRHNA, CDR2 SNTAGT. The germline V and J ends were trimmed by 0 bases and 0 bases, with 6 bases remaining between them. The CDR3 DNA is TGTGCCAGCAGTGACTCTCACACCTCCTACGAGCAGTACTTC. This gives the protein CASSDSHTSYEQYF.

This clone was counted once. The chain has TRBV11-2 and TRBJ2-7; weak D call: TRBD1 (6 bases). V gave up 1 base and J gave up 3 bases, with 7 bases separating them. Germline assignment: CDR1 SGHAT and CDR2 FQNNGV. CDR3 length: 13 amino acids. The CDR3 DNA reads TGTGCCAGCAGCTTAGTAGGGGGCTACGAGCAGTACTTC. This sequence encodes CASSLVGGYEQYF.

The V gene is TRBV30, the J gene TRBJ2-7, with TRBD2 as a possible D gene (6 bases). CDR1 and CDR2 from the germline V gene are GTSNPN and SVGIG (reference sequence). The CDR3 sequence is 12 residues long. V lost 7 bases and J 4 bases, leaving 14 bases between the germline ends. CDR3: CAYQRGSYEQYF. In DNA form, the CDR3 reads TGTGCCTACCAACGGGGGAGTTACGAGCAGTACTTC.

The gene calls are TRBV7-9 and TRBJ1-1, with TRBD1 identical over 10 bases. The J segment lost 4 bases and the V segment lost 6 bases, leaving 5 bases of the junction unmatched. Germline values: CDR1 SEHNR, CDR2 FQNEAQ (reference sequence). This CDR3 is 14 amino acids long. In DNA form, the CDR3 reads TGTGCCAGCAGTCTTGGACAGGGGGTCACTGAAGCTTTCTTT. Translating it yields CASSLGQGVTEAFF.

The sample holds one count of this clone. V and J are TRBV6-1 and TRBJ2-7, with D hard to call. Germline values: CDR1 MNHNS, CDR2 SASEGT. Trimming took 3 bases from V and 5 from J, leaving 17 bases between them. The CDR3 spans 15 residues. This CDR3 reads CASSEALGRSHEQYF. Here the CDR3 DNA reads TGTGCCAGCAGTGAGGCTCTGGGCAGGTCCCACGAGCAGTACTTC.

J is TRBJ1-2 and V is TRBV25-1; no definite D call. Germline V gives CDR1 MGHDK, CDR2 SYGVNS. This CDR3 contains 12 residues. The germline V and J ends were trimmed by 8 bases and 0 bases, with 7 bases remaining between them. This CDR3 reads CASRGTNYGYTF. The CDR3 DNA reads as TGTGCCAGCCGGGGAACTAACTATGGCTACACCTTC.

This rearrangement joins TRBV4-1 to TRBJ2-3; TRBD2 aligns across 8 bases. This CDR3 is built from 14 residues. J was trimmed by 4 bases and V by 3 bases; bases with no gene match: 3. Germline V lookup: CDR1 MGHRA, CDR2 YSYEKL. Here the CDR3 reads CASSHGGGSDTQYF. The CDR3 bases are TGCGCCAGCAGCCACGGGGGGGGGTCAGATACGCAGTATTTT.

The J gene is TRBJ1-2, the V gene TRBV5-4; D perhaps matches TRBD1 (5 bases). The V end was cut by 0 bases, the J end by 8 bases, with 8 bases between. CDR1 and CDR2 from the germline V gene are SGHNT and YYREEE (reference sequence). CDR3 size: 12 residues. This chain's CDR3 is CASSLAGGGYTF. DNA of the CDR3: TGTGCCAGCAGCTTGGCGGGGGGGGGCTACACCTTC.

This chain joins TRBV21-1 and TRBJ2-2; the D segment call TRBD2 is taken from the table without a DNA check. TRBV21-1 constitutes a pseudogene. CDR3 size: 16 residues. CDR3 coding DNA: TGTGCCAGCAGCAAAAAAGGGCTAGCAAACACCGGGGAGCTGTTTTTT. Its protein is CASSKKGLANTGELFF.

The chain employs TRBV7-8 and TRBJ1-2, with D hard to call. V was shortened by 5 bases and J by 8 bases, with 24 bases between the two germline ends. Looked up from germline, CDR1 is SGHVS and CDR2 is FQNEAQ. This CDR3 region has 16 residues. CDR3 sequence: CASSPPGVGGPIGYTF. DNA for the CDR3: TGTGCCAGCAGCCCCCCGGGAGTGGGAGGGCCGATCGGCTACACCTTC.

V and J are TRBV18 and TRBJ1-2; D uncertain. The ends were cut back, 6 bases at V and 0 bases at J, with 8 bases in the middle. Germline V lookup: CDR1 KGHSH, CDR2 LQKENI. The CDR3 extends over 13 amino acids. As DNA, the CDR3 is TGTGCCAGCTCTAACACCACTAACTATGGCTACACCTTC. This gives the protein CASSNTTNYGYTF.

The chain links TRBV6-1 to TRBJ2-2; 7 bases are shared with TRBD2. The V segment lost 3 bases and the J segment 3 bases; nucleotides outside the gene matches: 10. Looked up from germline, CDR1 is MNHNS and CDR2 is SASEGT. There are 17 residues in the CDR3. CDR3 in amino acids: CASSDGGRVRYTGELFF. The CDR3 DNA is TGTGCCAGCAGTGATGGGGGGAGGGTCAGGTACACCGGGGAGCTGTTTTTT.

The chain recombines TRBV5-4 with TRBJ2-7, with TRBD2 identical over 10 bases. Germline V CDR1 and CDR2: SGHNT, YYREEE (reference sequence). The CDR3 length is 16 residues. V was pared by 3 bases and J by 6 bases, with 12 bases of the junction left unmatched. CDR3 DNA sequence: TGTGCCAGCAGCTCCACACTACTAGCGGGGATGCTCGAGCAGTACTTC. As protein: CASSSTLLAGMLEQYF.

The chain joins TRBV5-3 to TRBJ2-1; D is ambiguous. TRBV5-3 is labeled an ORF, and its function is uncertain. V was cut by 4 bases and J by 9 bases, with 11 bases left in between. The CDR3 consists of 12 residues. The CDR3 loop is CARSPERGEQFF. For the CDR3, the DNA is TGTGCCAGAAGCCCGGAGCGCGGTGAGCAGTTCTTC.

The chain couples TRBV9 to TRBJ1-4; possibly TRBD1 for D (6 bases). The CDR3 runs 16 residues. V lost 3 bases to trimming and J lost 0 bases, with 12 bases between them. Germline V lookup: CDR1 SGDLS, CDR2 YYNGEE. CDR3 in DNA: TGTGCCAGCAGCGATACCGGGACACCAACTAATGAAAAACTGTTTTTT. Protein: CASSDTGTPTNEKLFF.

The V call is TRBV10-3, the J call TRBJ2-5; D may be TRBD1 (6 bases). Deletions cut 2 bases from V and 2 bases from J, with 9 bases between. The CDR3 loop spans 14 amino acids. Germline CDR1 is ENHRY and CDR2 is SYGVKD. The CDR3 loop is CAISELTGQETQYF. The CDR3 bases are TGTGCCATCAGTGAGCTGACAGGTCAAGAGACCCAGTACTTC.

V usage is TRBV30 and J usage is TRBJ1-1, with D unclear. Germline CDR1 is GTSNPN and CDR2 is SVGIG (reference sequence). V dropped 1 base and J dropped 6 bases, with 6 bases sitting between them. The CDR3 length is 11 residues. The chain's CDR3 is CAWSEISEAFF. CDR3 DNA sequence: TGTGCCTGGAGTGAAATATCTGAAGCTTTCTTT.

CDR3 nucleotides: TGTGCCAGCAGTGAATACAGGGGGCTAGGAGAGACCCAGTACTTC. It is translated as CASSEYRGLGETQYF. The chain recombines TRBV6-1 with TRBJ2-5; 9 positions match TRBD1. CDR1 and CDR2 (germline): MNHNS, SASEGT. Germline trimming cut 2 bases from V and 4 bases from J; bases unmatched to any gene: 5. The CDR3 has 15 residues.